This TCR beta chain was recovered during a study of T cells in Graves' hyperthyroidism and ophthalmopathy. This clonotype came up many times. The CDR3 length is 16 residues. V was trimmed by 0 bases and J by 5 bases, leaving 19 bases between them. In germline, CDR1 is SQVTM, CDR2 ANQGSEA. Amplification of TCR beta CDR3 regions was performed using RNA transcripts as template. The HTBI primer set served for first-round RT-PCR of the TCR CDR3. In TCRdb, the multiplex PCR reads were re-called with MiXCR into one record per CDR3 protein. The sample holds about 360,000 distinct CDR3 sequences; roughly 12% are singletons and the top ten take about a fifth. Hyperthyroidism patients were newly diagnosed, had disease duration under 2 months, and were aged 18 to 65 years. Diagnostic assessment was based on clinical symptoms, serum thyroxine and TRAb, thyroid ultrasound and orbital computed tomography. It was 8.5 to 10 ml of fresh peripheral blood that supplied the PBMCs.

This rearrangement joins TRBV29-1 to TRBJ1-1; the D is unclear. The TCR originated in a man aged 25 to 45 with Graves' hyperthyroidism that later progressed to Graves' ophthalmopathy. Sequencing was done on a sample of blood. CDR3 protein: CSVEDRGKELWTEAFF. CDR3 bases: TGCAGCGTTGAAGATCGAGGTAAGGAGTTATGGACTGAAGCTTTCTTT.